This paragraph reports one TCR beta chain. Its matching antigen is unknown. This sample is part of a study of cytomegalovirus exposure and HLA in healthy donors. Points from the study as a whole: There were several of the most significant clusters that appeared linked to common viral pathogens in a later analysis. Analyses of presence and absence presupposed an approximately uniform sequencing depth across donors.

The CDR3 extends over 15 amino acids. The germline gives CDR1 LGHNA, CDR2 YSLEER. The V and J ends lost 4 bases and 5 bases, in that order; junction bases with no gene match: 4. PCR employed 60 Vbeta and 13 Jbeta primers. Sequencing used immunoSEQ multiplex PCR; TCRdb keeps in-frame clones, though not all of them. The table lists roughly 100,000 clones, approximately 81% of them singletons. The TCR was taken from a young man in good health and CMV-seronegative. The rearrangement links TRBV4-3 to TRBJ2-2, with TRBD1 identical over 10 bases. Sequencing used PBMCs. CDR3 sequence reads: CASSPGQGGTGELFF. In DNA form, the CDR3 reads TGCGCCAGCAGCCCAGGACAGGGGGGAACCGGGGAGCTGTTTTTT.